Listed below are T cell receptor beta chains from one sample, sequenced in a study of T-cell reconstitution after alpha-beta-depleted transplantation in children. TCRdb itself ran the PCR reads through MiXCR, one entry per CDR3 protein. The table records roughly 220,000 distinct CDR3 sequences, about 8.2% of them present only once. The specimen comprised PBMCs, mostly from graft donor cells, sampled 360 days after TCRalphabeta/CD19-depleted stem cell transplant. These receptors originate from a male patient between 2 and 10 years old who had a stem cell transplant for acute myeloid leukemia, so the T cells may come from the graft donor. Each CDR3 is given with its conserved first and last residue. The D gene is left open where the match is weak. Size is stated for part of the rows, as once, few or many counts, or as a class when the clone is expanded.

abundance,v_gene,d_gene,j_gene,CDR3nt,CDR3aa
.,TRBV5-1,.,TRBJ1-5,TGCGCCAGCAGCTTGGGGGTCAGGGTAAGCAATCAGCCCCAGCATTTT,CASSLGVRVSNQPQHF
many,TRBV20-1,TRBD2,TRBJ2-1,TGCAGTGCTAGCTGGGCGGGAGGCCTCAATGAGCAGTTCTTC,CSASWAGGLNEQFF
.,TRBV6-2/TRBV6-3,.,TRBJ1-2,TGTGCCAGCAAGAAAGACAGTATCAACTATGGCTACACCTTC,CASKKDSINYGYTF
many,TRBV20-1,.,TRBJ2-7,TGCAGTGCTATAGAGGCAGGGCTCTCCTACGAGCAGTACTTC,CSAIEAGLSYEQYF
many,TRBV4-1,.,TRBJ1-6,TGCGCCAGCAGCCAAGCACGGAGCTCCTATAATTCACCCCTCCACTTT,CASSQARSSYNSPLHF
few,TRBV20-1,TRBD2,TRBJ2-1,TGCAGCTACCAGTGGGGGGGGTCGGATTACAATGAGCAGTTCTTC,CSYQWGGSDYNEQFF
few,TRBV5-1,.,TRBJ1-5,TGCGCCAGCAGCGGGGATGGCAATCAGCCCCAGCATTTT,CASSGDGNQPQHF
.,TRBV13,.,TRBJ2-3,TGTGCCAGCAGCTGGAAGGGGACAGATACGCAGTATTTT,CASSWKGTDTQYF
few,TRBV12-3/TRBV12-4,TRBD2,TRBJ2-1,TGTGCCAGCACGGATAGCGGGGCGGTACTGAGCTCCTACAATGAGCAGTTCTTC,CASTDSGAVLSSYNEQFF
many,TRBV10-3,TRBD1,TRBJ1-4,TGTGCCATCAGTGAGACGGGACAGTCCTGGGGAAAACTGTTTTTT,CAISETGQSWGKLFF
few,TRBV5-6,.,TRBJ2-7,TGTGCCAGCTCCCGACAGACCTACGAGCAGTACTTC,CASSRQTYEQYF
.,TRBV7-6,.,TRBJ1-2,TGTGCCAGCAGTTTACAGGGCGCCGACTATGGCTACACCTTC,CASSLQGADYGYTF
many,TRBV4-2,.,TRBJ2-1,TGTGCCAGCAGCCAAGGGGGGGTAGCAAGTCGGGGCAATGAGCAGTTCTTC,CASSQGGVASRGNEQFF
.,TRBV6-2/TRBV6-3,.,TRBJ2-1,TGTGCCAGCAGTTGGGGGTCCCCGGCCTACAATGAGCAGTTCTTC,CASSWGSPAYNEQFF
.,TRBV7-7,.,TRBJ2-1,TGTGCTAGCAGCCCAAAAGGGAGGGACAGACCGGATGAGCAGTTCTTC,CASSPKGRDRPDEQFF
many,TRBV18,TRBD2,TRBJ2-1,TGTGCCAGCTCACCGGTTAGCGGGGGCGCATACAATGAGCAGTTCTTC,CASSPVSGGAYNEQFF
few,TRBV7-3,TRBD2,TRBJ2-5,TGTGCCAGCAGCTTATTTTCTTTGTCTAGCGGGGACTCGGAGACCCAGTACTTC,CASSLFSLSSGDSETQYF
many,TRBV20-1,TRBD1,TRBJ1-1,TGCAGTGCTAGTTTACAGGGGACTGAAGCTTTCTTT,CSASLQGTEAFF
many,TRBV20-1,TRBD1,TRBJ2-3,TGCAGTGCCGGGGACAGAACAGATACGCAGTATTTT,CSAGDRTDTQYF